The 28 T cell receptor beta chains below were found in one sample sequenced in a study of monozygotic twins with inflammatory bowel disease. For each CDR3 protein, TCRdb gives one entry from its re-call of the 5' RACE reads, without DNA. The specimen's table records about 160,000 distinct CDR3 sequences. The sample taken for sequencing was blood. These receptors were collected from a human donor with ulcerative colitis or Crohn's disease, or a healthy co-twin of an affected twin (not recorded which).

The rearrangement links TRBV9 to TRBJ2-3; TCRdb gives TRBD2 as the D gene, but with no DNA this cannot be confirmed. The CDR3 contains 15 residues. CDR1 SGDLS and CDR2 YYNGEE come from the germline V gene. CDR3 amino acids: CASSLSAGWTDTQYF.

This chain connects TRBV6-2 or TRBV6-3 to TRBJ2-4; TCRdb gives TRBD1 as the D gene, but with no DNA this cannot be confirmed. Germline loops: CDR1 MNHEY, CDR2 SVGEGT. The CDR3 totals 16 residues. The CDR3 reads CASSYPSGTGGIIQYF.

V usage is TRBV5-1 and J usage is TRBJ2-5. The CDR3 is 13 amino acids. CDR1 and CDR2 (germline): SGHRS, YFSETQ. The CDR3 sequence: CASSLEGQETQYF.

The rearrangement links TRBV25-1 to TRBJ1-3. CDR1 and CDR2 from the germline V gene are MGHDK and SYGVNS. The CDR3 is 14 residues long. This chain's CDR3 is CASSVGSSGNTIYF.

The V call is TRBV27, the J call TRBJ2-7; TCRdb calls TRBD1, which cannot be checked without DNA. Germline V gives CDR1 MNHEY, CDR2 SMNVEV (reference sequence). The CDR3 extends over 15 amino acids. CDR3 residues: CASSKGRGFTYEQYF.

The CDR3 loop is CASSLRQANEKLFF. The V gene is TRBV5-1, the J gene TRBJ1-4; TCRdb's assignment of TRBD1 cannot be checked, as there is no DNA. Germline CDR1 reads SGHRS; CDR2 reads YFSETQ. CDR3 length equals 14 residues.

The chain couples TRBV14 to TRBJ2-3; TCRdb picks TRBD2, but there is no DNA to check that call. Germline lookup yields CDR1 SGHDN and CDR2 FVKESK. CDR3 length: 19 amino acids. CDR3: CASSQDGPSPAGGTDTQYF.

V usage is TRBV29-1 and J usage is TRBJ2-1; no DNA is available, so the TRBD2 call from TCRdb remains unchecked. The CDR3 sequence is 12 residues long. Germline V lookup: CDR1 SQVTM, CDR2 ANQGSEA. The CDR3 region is CSVAGLANEQFF.

The CDR3 reads CASSQEWTISYEQYF. The chain joins TRBV4-3 to TRBJ2-7. The CDR3 runs 15 residues. Germline V gene lookup returns CDR1 LGHNA and CDR2 YSLEER.

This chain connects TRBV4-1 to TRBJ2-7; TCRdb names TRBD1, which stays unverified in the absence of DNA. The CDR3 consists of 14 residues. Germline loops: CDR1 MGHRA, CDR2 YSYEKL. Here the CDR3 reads CASRPGTETYEQYF.

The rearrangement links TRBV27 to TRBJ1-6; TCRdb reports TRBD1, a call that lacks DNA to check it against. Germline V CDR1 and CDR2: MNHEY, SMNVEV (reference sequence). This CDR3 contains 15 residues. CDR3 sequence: CASSPGQARRSPLHF.

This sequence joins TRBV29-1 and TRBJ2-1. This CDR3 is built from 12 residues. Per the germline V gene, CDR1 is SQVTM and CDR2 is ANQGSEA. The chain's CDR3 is CSVEDWGNEQFF.

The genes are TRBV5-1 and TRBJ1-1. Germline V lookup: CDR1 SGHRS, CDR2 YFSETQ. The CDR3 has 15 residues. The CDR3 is CASSTSGTVFTEAFF.

The CDR3 sequence is CASSSGQGFADTQYF. The chain joins TRBV5-6 to TRBJ2-3. The germline V gene encodes CDR1 SGHDT and CDR2 YYEEEE. This CDR3 comprises 15 residues.

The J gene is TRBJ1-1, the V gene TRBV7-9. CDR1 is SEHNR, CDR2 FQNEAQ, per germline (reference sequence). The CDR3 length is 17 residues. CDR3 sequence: CASSLRSLFSKGTEAFF.

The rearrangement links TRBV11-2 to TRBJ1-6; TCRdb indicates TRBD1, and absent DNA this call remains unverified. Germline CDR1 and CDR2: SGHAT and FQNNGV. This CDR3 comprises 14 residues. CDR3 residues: CASMTDRNNSPLHF.

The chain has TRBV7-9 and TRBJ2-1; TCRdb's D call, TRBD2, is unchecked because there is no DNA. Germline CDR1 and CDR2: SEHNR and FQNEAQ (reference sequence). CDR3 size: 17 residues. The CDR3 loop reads CASSRTSGRIVYNEQFF.

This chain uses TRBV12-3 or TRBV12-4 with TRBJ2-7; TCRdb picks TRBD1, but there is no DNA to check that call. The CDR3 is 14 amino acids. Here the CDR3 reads CASRDRYGVYEQYF.

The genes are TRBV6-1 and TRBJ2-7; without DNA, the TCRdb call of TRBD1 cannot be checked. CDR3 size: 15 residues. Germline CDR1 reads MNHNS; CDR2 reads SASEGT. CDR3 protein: CASSPGQGFFYEQYF.

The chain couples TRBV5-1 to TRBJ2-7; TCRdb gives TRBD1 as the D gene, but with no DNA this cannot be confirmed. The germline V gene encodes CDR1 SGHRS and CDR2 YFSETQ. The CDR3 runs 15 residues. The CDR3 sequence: CASSLAQGAKYEQYF.

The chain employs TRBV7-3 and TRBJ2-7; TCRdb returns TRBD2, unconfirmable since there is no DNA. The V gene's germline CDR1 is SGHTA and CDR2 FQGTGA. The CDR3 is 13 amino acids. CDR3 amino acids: CASSFGTAYEQYF.

CDR3 residues: CASSQEPGLRSREQFF. V gene TRBV4-2 combines with J gene TRBJ2-1; TCRdb's D gene call, TRBD2, goes unchecked for lack of DNA. Germline-derived CDR1 and CDR2 are LGHNA and YNFKEQ. This CDR3 contains 16 residues.

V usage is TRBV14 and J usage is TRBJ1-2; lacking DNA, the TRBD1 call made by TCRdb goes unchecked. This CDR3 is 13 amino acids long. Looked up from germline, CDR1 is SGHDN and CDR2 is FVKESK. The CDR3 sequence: CASSQGQYYGYTF.

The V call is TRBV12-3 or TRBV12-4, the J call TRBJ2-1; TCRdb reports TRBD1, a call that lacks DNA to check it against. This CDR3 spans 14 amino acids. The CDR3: CASSFGTDYNEQFF.

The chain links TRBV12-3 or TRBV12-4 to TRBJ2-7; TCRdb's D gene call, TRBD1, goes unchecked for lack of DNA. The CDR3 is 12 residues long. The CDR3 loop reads CASSLRAFGQYF.

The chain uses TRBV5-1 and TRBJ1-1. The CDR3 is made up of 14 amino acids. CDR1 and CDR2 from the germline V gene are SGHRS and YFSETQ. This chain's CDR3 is CASSLDGGDTEAFF.

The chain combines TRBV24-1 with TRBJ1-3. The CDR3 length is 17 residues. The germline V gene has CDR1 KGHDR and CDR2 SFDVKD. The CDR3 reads CATSDQTETPSGNTIYF.

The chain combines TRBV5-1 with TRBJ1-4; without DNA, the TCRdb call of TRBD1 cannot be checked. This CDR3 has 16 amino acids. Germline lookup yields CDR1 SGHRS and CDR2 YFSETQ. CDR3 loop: CASSFNTGTTNEKLFF.